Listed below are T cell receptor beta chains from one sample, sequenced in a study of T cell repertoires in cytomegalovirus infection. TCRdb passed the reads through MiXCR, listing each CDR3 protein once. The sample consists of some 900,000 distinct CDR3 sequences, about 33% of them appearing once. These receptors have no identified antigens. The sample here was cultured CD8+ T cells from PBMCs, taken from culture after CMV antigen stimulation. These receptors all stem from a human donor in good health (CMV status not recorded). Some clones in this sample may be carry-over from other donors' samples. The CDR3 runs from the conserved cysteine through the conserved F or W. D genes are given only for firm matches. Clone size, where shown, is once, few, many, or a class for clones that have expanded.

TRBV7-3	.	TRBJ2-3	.	CASSSGDLSTDTQYF	TGTGCCAGCAGCTCGGGGGACCTTAGCACAGATACGCAGTATTTT
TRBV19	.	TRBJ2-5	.	CASSPLGRQETQYF	TGTGCCAGTAGTCCCCTGGGACGCCAAGAGACCCAGTACTTC
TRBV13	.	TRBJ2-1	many	CASSLGLRRDNEQFF	TGTGCCAGCAGCTTGGGACTCCGCCGTGACAATGAGCAGTTCTTC
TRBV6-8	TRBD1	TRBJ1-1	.	CASAAYQGALEAFF	TGTGCCAGCGCAGCATACCAGGGGGCCCTTGAAGCTTTCTTT
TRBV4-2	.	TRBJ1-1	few	CASSQEYPTENTEAFF	TGTGCCAGCAGCCAAGAGTACCCGACAGAGAACACTGAAGCTTTCTTT
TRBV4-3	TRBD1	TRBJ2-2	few	CASSQDPLDRANTGELFF	TGCGCCAGCAGCCAAGATCCCCTCGACAGGGCGAACACCGGGGAGCTGTTTTTT
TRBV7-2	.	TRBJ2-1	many	CASSLGWGNEQFF	TGTGCCAGCAGCTTAGGATGGGGGAATGAGCAGTTCTTC
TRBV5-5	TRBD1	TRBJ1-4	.	CASSTWDSGEKLFF	TGTGCCAGCAGCACGTGGGACAGTGGCGAAAAACTGTTTTTT
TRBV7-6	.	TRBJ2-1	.	CASSKKNRQFF	TGTGCCAGCAGCAAGAAAAATCGGCAGTTCTTC
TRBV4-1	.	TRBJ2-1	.	CASSQGGQQFF	TGCGCCAGCAGCCAAGGCGGACAGCAGTTCTTC
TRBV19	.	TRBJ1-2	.	CATLQGVRNNGYTF	TGTGCCACTTTACAGGGCGTCCGGAATAATGGCTACACCTTC
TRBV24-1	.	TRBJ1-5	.	CATSGPEGESNQPQHF	TGTGCCACCAGTGGCCCCGAGGGGGAAAGCAATCAGCCCCAGCATTTT
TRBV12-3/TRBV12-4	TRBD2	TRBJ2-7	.	CASRPGTSGDEQYF	TGTGCCAGCAGACCCGGGACTAGCGGAGACGAGCAGTACTTC
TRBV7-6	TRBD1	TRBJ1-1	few	CASSPMPGQENTEAFF	TGTGCCAGCAGCCCAATGCCGGGACAGGAGAACACTGAAGCTTTCTTT
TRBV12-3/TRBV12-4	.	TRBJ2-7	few	CASSLAGFNEQYF	TGTGCCAGCAGTTTGGCTGGGTTCAACGAGCAGTACTTC
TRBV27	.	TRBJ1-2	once	CASGPKGAGWYGYTF	TGTGCCAGCGGGCCGAAAGGGGCGGGGTGGTATGGCTACACCTTC
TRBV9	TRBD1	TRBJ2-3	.	CASTKDRATDTQYF	TGTGCCAGCACCAAGGACAGGGCAACAGATACGCAGTATTTT
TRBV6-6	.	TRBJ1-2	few	CASIQGINYGYTF	TGTGCCAGCATTCAGGGGATCAACTATGGCTACACCTTC
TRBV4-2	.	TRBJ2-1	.	CASSRREGGSSYNEQFF	TGTGCCAGCAGCCGGCGAGAGGGGGGGAGCTCCTACAATGAGCAGTTCTTC
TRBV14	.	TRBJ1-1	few	CASSQDPGWTEAFF	TGTGCCAGCAGCCAAGATCCGGGTTGGACTGAAGCTTTCTTT
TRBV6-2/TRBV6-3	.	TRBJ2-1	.	CASSFASQGYNEQFF	TGTGCCAGCAGTTTCGCCTCCCAGGGCTACAATGAGCAGTTCTTC
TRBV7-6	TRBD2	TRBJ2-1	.	CASSHSGAYNEQFF	TGTGCCAGCAGTCATAGCGGGGCCTACAATGAGCAGTTCTTC
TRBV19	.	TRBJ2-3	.	CASRPRMGDSTDTQYF	TGTGCCAGTAGACCGCGAATGGGGGATAGCACAGATACGCAGTATTTT
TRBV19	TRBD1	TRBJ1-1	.	CASSAGQGGTEAFF	TGTGCCAGTAGTGCCGGACAGGGAGGCACTGAAGCTTTCTTT
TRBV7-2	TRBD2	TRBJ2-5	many	CASSPGTSGGYLLGGTQYF	TGTGCCAGCAGCCCGGGGACTAGCGGGGGGTACCTCCTTGGTGGGACCCAGTACTTC
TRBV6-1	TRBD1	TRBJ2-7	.	CASSVGGTGGNEQYF	TGTGCCAGCAGTGTCGGGGGGACAGGGGGTAACGAGCAGTACTTC
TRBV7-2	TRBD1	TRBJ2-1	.	CASSLNRGHEQFF	TGTGCCAGCAGCTTAAACAGGGGCCATGAGCAGTTCTTC
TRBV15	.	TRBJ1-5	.	CATSTRQRQPQHF	TGTGCCACCAGCACGCGACAGAGGCAGCCCCAGCATTTT
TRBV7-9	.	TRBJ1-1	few	CASSSDGGTEAFF	TGTGCCAGCAGCTCCGACGGTGGCACTGAAGCTTTCTTT
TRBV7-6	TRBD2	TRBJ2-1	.	CASSGLAGGLVNEQFF	TGTGCCAGCAGCGGGTTAGCGGGGGGGCTAGTGAATGAGCAGTTCTTC
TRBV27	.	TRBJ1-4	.	CASRSGAGHGEKLFF	TGTGCCAGCAGGTCCGGGGCCGGGCATGGTGAAAAACTGTTTTTT
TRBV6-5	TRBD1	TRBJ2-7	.	CASSGVGDRSPYEQYF	TGTGCCAGCAGTGGGGTGGGGGACAGGAGTCCCTACGAGCAGTACTTC
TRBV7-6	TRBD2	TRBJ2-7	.	CASSGASRGIYEQYF	TGTGCCAGCAGCGGCGCGTCGCGGGGGATCTACGAGCAGTACTTC
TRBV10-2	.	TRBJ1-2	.	CASSYRALNYGYTF	TGCGCCAGCAGTTACAGAGCCCTTAACTATGGCTACACCTTC
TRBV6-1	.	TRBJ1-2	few	CASSERGTTPGYTF	TGTGCCAGCAGTGAAAGGGGGACTACGCCCGGCTACACCTTC
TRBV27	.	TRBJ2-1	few	CASSPSGPYNEQFF	TGTGCCAGCAGTCCCTCGGGGCCCTACAATGAGCAGTTCTTC
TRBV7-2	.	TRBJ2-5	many	CASSPLRGETQYF	TGTGCCAGCAGCCCTTTAAGGGGGGAGACCCAGTACTTC
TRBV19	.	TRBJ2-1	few	CASSIKGGSYNEQFF	TGTGCCAGTAGTATTAAAGGCGGGTCCTACAATGAGCAGTTCTTC
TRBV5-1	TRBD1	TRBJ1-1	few	CASHSGTGVWHTEAFF	TGCGCCAGCCATTCCGGGACAGGGGTTTGGCACACTGAAGCTTTCTTT
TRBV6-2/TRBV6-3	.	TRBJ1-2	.	CASSYTPKGYTF	TGTGCCAGCAGTTACACGCCTAAGGGCTACACCTTC
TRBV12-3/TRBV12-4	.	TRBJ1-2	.	CASIGAGAFGYTF	TGTGCCAGCATAGGAGCGGGGGCCTTTGGCTACACCTTC
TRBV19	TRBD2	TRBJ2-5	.	CASKALAGQETQYF	TGTGCCAGTAAGGCACTAGCGGGACAAGAGACCCAGTACTTC
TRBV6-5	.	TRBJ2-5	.	CASSYGFGGQETQYF	TGTGCCAGCAGTTACGGGTTCGGGGGACAAGAGACCCAGTACTTC
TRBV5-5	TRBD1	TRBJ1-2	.	CASSLALTGEFYGYTF	TGTGCCAGCAGCTTGGCTCTGACAGGGGAGTTCTATGGCTACACCTTC
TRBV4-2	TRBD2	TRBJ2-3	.	CASSQVSSGDHTDTQYF	TGTGCCAGCAGCCAAGTGTCTAGCGGGGATCACACAGATACGCAGTATTTT
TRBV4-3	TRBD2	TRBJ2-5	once	CASSHAWEAGDETQYF	TGCGCCAGCAGCCACGCCTGGGAAGCGGGGGACGAGACCCAGTACTTC
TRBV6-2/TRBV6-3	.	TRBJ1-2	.	CASSTSWGWSYGYTF	TGTGCCAGCAGTACCTCGTGGGGGTGGTCCTATGGCTACACCTTC
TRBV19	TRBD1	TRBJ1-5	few	CASSNISRGGINQPQHF	TGTGCCAGTAGCAACATTTCCAGGGGGGGGATCAATCAGCCCCAGCATTTT
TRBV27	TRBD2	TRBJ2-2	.	CASAGTSTNTGELFF	TGTGCCAGCGCCGGGACTAGCACGAACACCGGGGAGCTGTTTTTT
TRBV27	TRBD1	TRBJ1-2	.	CASSSRDRRGYTF	TGTGCCAGCAGTTCCCGGGACAGAAGGGGCTACACCTTC
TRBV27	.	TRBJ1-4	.	CASRLGTWPEKLFF	TGTGCCAGCAGGCTCGGGACGTGGCCAGAAAAACTGTTTTTT
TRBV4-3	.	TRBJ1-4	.	CASSQESGAEKLFF	TGCGCCAGCAGCCAAGAGTCCGGGGCGGAAAAACTGTTTTTT
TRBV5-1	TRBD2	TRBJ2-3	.	CASSQVAGAFTDTQYF	TGCGCCAGCAGCCAGGTAGCGGGGGCTTTCACAGATACGCAGTATTTT
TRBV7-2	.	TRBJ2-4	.	CASSLVRTDLAKNIQYF	TGTGCCAGCAGCTTAGTCCGGACAGATTTAGCCAAAAACATTCAGTACTTC